This T cell receptor (beta chain) was captured by sequencing in a study of blood T cell repertoires in COVID-19. On the study more broadly: PBMCs, B-cell-depleted T cells, or T cells provided the cDNA or gDNA that made up the material.

This clone appeared a single time. Followed longitudinally, the Seattle patients had been enrolled during active infection. The data were produced by immunoSEQ multiplex PCR, yet TCRdb's version contains in-frame clones alone and is incomplete. Of 150,000 to 200,000 clones in the sample, about 87% were seen once. Trimming removed 4 bases from V and 5 bases from J; junction bases left unmatched: 5. Germline V gives CDR1 SGHKS, CDR2 YYEKEE (reference sequence). This CDR3 spans 13 amino acids. This sequence was found in a woman in her 70s with COVID-19, enrolled during active disease. Sequencing was performed on peripheral blood. The chain has TRBV5-5 and TRBJ2-5; TRBD1 agrees at 7 bases. The CDR3, as DNA: TGTGCCAGCAGCCCAGACAGGGCGGAGACCCAGTACTTC. It specifies CASSPDRAETQYF.